This TCR beta chain was captured in a study of identical twins. The ends were cut back, 0 bases at V and 9 bases at J, with 12 bases in the middle. The CDR3 totals 14 residues. Germline-derived CDR1 and CDR2 are LGHDT and YNNKEL (reference sequence). TCRdb reprocessed the 5' RACE reads via MiXCR and lists one record per CDR3 protein. The data contain more than 200,000 distinct CDR3 sequences, over 8% of them singletons. This clonotype occurred a few times. The receptor was isolated from a woman aged 18-35 years in good health. Sequenced input: memory (CD45RO+) T cells sorted from blood. The chain combines TRBV3-1 with TRBJ2-1, with D uncertain. The CDR3 DNA reads as TGTGCCAGCAGCCAAGATGTAAACATCGGTGAGCAGTTCTTC. Translating it yields CASSQDVNIGEQFF.